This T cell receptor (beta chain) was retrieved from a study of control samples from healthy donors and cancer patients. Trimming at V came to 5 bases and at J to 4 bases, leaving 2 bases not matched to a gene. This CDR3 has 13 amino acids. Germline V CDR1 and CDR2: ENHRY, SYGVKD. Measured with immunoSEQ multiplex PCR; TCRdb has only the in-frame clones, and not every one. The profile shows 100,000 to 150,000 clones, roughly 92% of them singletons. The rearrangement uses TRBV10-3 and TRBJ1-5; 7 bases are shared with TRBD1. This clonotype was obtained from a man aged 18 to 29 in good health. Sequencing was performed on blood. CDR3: CAISRDSNQPQHF. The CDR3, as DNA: TGTGCCATCAGTCGGGACAGTAATCAGCCCCAGCATTTT.